The clone carrying this T cell receptor beta chain occurred many times. Its antigen is undetermined. The diagnostic basis comprised clinical symptoms, serum thyroxine and TRAb, thyroid ultrasound and orbital computed tomography. Trimming shortened V by 0 bases and J by 8 bases, and 9 bases separated the two germline ends. The length of the CDR3 is 12 residues. Germline CDR1 reads DFQATT; CDR2 reads SNEGSKA (reference sequence). Amplification yielded TCR beta CDR3 regions, with RNA transcripts as the source. With the HTBI primer set, the TCR CDR3 went through a first round of RT-PCR. TCRdb analysed the multiplex PCR reads with MiXCR anew, one entry per CDR3 protein. The sample has some 600,000 distinct CDR3 sequences, about 15% seen once. The entry originates in a study of T cells in Graves' hyperthyroidism and ophthalmopathy. Study-wide results and caveats: A model built on 13 V-J features separated ophthalmopathy from stable hyperthyroidism.

The sequencing input was blood. The source of this sequence is a woman aged 30 to 39 with Graves' hyperthyroidism that later progressed to Graves' ophthalmopathy. The rearrangement joins TRBV20-1 to TRBJ2-3; D is possibly TRBD2 (5 bases). The CDR3 is CSARDLGATQYF. Here the CDR3 DNA reads TGCAGTGCTAGAGATTTGGGAGCTACGCAGTATTTT.